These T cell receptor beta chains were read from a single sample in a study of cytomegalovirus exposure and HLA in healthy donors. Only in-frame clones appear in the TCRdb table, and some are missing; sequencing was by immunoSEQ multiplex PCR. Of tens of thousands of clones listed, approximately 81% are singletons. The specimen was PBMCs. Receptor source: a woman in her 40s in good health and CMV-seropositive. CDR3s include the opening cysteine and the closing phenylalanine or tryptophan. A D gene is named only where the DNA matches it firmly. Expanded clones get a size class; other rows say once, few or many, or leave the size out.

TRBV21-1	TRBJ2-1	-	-	TGTGCCAGCAGCAATATACAGGGTCCCTACAATGAGCAGTTCTTC	CASSNIQGPYNEQFF
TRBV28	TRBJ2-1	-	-	TGTGCCAGCAGTCATTGGTCGGCCGAGGGTGAGCAGTTCTTC	CASSHWSAEGEQFF
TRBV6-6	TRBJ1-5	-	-	TGTGCCAGCAGTTACTCCGACAGTCAGCCCCAGCATTTT	CASSYSDSQPQHF
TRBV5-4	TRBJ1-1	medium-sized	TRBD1	TGTGCCAGCAGCTTGGGACAGGGGTTTGCTTTCTTT	CASSLGQGFAFF
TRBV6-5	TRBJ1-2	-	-	TGTGCCAGCAGTTATGTTCTGGGCGGGAAAGGCTACACCTTC	CASSYVLGGKGYTF
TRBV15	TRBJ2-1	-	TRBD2	TGTGCCACCAGCAGAGGACTAGCGGCGCAGTTCTTC	CATSRGLAAQFF
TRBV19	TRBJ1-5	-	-	TGTGCCAGTAGCCCCTCTGGGGGCGGCAATCAGCCCCAGCATTTT	CASSPSGGGNQPQHF
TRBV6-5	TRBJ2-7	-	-	TGTGCCAGCAGTTACTCTTCAGGGGTCTACGAGCAGTACTTC	CASSYSSGVYEQYF
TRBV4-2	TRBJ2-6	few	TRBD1	TGTGCCAGCAAGGGACAGCCGAGCTCTGGGGCCAACGTCCTGACTTTC	CASKGQPSSGANVLTF
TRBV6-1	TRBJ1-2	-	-	TGTGCCAGCAACCTAGGAGCGAACTATGGCTACACCTTC	CASNLGANYGYTF
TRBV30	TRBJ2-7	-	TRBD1	TGTGCCTGGAGCCGCATCAACAGGGGTCCCTACGAGCAGTACTTC	CAWSRINRGPYEQYF
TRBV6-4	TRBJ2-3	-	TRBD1	TGTGCCAGCAGTGACGGGGGACAGCCAGATACGCAGTATTTT	CASSDGGQPDTQYF
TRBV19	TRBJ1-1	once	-	TGTGCCAGTAGTATTCCCGACACTGAAGCTTTCTTT	CASSIPDTEAFF
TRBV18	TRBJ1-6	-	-	TGTGCCAGCTCACCTGACATGGATTCACCCCTCCACTTT	CASSPDMDSPLHF
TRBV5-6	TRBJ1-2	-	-	TGTGCCAGCAGCCAAGGGACAAACTATGGCTACACCTTC	CASSQGTNYGYTF
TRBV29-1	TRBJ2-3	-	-	TGCAGCGTTTCACAGGGGGGGACAGATACGCAGTATTTT	CSVSQGGTDTQYF
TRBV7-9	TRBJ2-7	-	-	TGTGCCAGCAGCTTAGAGGGAGCGAACTACGAGCAGTACTTC	CASSLEGANYEQYF
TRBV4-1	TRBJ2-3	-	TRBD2	TGCGCCAGCAGCCAACCGAGAATCGGACTAGCGGGGGTGTCAGATACGCAGTATTTT	CASSQPRIGLAGVSDTQYF
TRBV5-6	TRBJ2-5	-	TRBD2	TGTGCCAGCAGCTCACACAGCGGGAAGCCCTATGGGGAGACCCAGTACTTC	CASSSHSGKPYGETQYF
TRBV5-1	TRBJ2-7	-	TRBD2	TGCGCCAGCAGCCCTGGGACTAGCGGGGACCCCTACGAGCAGTACTTC	CASSPGTSGDPYEQYF
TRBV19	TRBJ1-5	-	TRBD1	TGTGCCAGTAGTCGGGGACAGGGGCCTCGACAGCCCCAGCATTTT	CASSRGQGPRQPQHF
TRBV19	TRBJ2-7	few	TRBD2	TGTGCCACCGCGGGAGGCGGAGGTTCGCTCTACGAGCAGTACTTC	CATAGGGGSLYEQYF
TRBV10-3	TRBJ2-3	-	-	TGTGCCATCAGTGGATTGGCCACGGGTACAGATACGCAGTATTTT	CAISGLATGTDTQYF
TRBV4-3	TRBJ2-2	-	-	TGCGCCAGCAGCCTTCTAGGGGTCAGGGGAATGGGAACCGGGGAGCTGTTTTTT	CASSLLGVRGMGTGELFF
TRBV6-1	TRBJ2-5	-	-	TGTGCCAGCAGACTAATATGGACAGTTGGTGAGACCCAGTACTTC	CASRLIWTVGETQYF
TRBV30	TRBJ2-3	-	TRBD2	TGTGCCTGGAGCCGGGGCGGGGGAACAGATACGCAGTATTTT	CAWSRGGGTDTQYF
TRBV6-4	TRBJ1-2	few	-	TGTGCCAGCAGAGCCTCAGGCGCCCGTGGCTACACCTTC	CASRASGARGYTF
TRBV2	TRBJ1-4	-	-	TGTGCCAGTGAGGGTTCAACTAATGAAAAACTGTTTTTT	CASEGSTNEKLFF
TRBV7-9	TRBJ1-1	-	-	TGTGCCAGCAGCTTAATCCAGGGAGGCACTGAAGCTTTCTTT	CASSLIQGGTEAFF
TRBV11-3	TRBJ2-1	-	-	TGTGCCAGCAGCTTATATGGCGGAGGGGACAATGAGCAGTTCTTC	CASSLYGGGDNEQFF
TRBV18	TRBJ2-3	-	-	TGTGCCAGCTCACCAGAGGGCATGGCGCAGTATTTT	CASSPEGMAQYF
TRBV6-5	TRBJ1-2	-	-	TGTGCCAGCAGCCTAGATCAGGGGTTCGGGGGCTACACCTTC	CASSLDQGFGGYTF
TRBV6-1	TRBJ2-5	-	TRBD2	TGTGCCAGCAGTGAAGCCAGCGGGGGGAGGGAGACCCAGTACTTC	CASSEASGGRETQYF
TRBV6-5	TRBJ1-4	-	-	TGTGCCACTAGGTCAACTAATGAAAAACTGTTTTTT	CATRSTNEKLFF
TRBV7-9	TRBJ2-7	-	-	TGTGCCAGCAGCTCCACCGAGGCCTCCTACGAGCAGTACTTC	CASSSTEASYEQYF
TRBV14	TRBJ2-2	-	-	TGTGCCAGCAGCCAGGTGACAGCGAACACCGGGGAGCTGTTTTTT	CASSQVTANTGELFF
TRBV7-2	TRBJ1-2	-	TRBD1	TGTGCCAGCAGCCCGGACAGGGCTGGCTACACCTTC	CASSPDRAGYTF
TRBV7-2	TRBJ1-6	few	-	TGTGCCAGCAGCTTAGGGGGAGGGTCACCCCTCCACTTT	CASSLGGGSPLHF
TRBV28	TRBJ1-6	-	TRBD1	TGTGCCAGCAGTTTCGGGACAGGGCTTCGCTCCTATAATTCACCCCTCCACTTT	CASSFGTGLRSYNSPLHF
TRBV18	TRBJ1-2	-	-	TGTGCCAGCTCACCCCCACAGGGTAGGCGGGGGGGGAATGGCTACACCTTC	CASSPPQGRRGGNGYTF
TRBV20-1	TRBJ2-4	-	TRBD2	TGCAGTGCCATGCGGGGGGACATTCAGTACTTC	CSAMRGDIQYF
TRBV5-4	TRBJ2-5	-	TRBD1	TGTGCCAGCAGCGGACAGGGGGCGTTGGAGACTCAGTACTTC	CASSGQGALETQYF
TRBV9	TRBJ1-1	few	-	TGTGCCAGCAGCCCCTCCAGGGTTTCGAACACTGAAGCTTTCTTT	CASSPSRVSNTEAFF
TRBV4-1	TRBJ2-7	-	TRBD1	TGCGCCAGCAGCCAACCGCGACAGGGCTCTCACGAGCAGTACTTC	CASSQPRQGSHEQYF
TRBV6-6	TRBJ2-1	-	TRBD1	TGTGCCAGCAGTTCAAACAGGGGGAATGAGCAGTTCTTC	CASSSNRGNEQFF